The sequence of this T cell receptor (beta chain) was determined in a study of early stage breast cancer tumors. Here immunoSEQ multiplex PCR was the method, and the copy in TCRdb shows in-frame clones only, minus some. The sample lists 11,000 to 15,000 clones; less than 85% were seen once. This clone is a singleton in its sample. Trimming removed 4 bases from V and 2 bases from J, with 28 bases in between. From germline, CDR1 is SGDLS and CDR2 YYNGEE. CDR3 length: 19 residues. Input material: normal breast tissue next to the tumor. The V call is TRBV9, the J call TRBJ2-7; TRBD2 is a possible D gene (7 bases). This receptor was taken from a young adult with breast cancer. CDR3 region: CASSPGRGQTGTNPYEQYF. As DNA, the CDR3 is TGTGCCAGCAGCCCGGGACGGGGGCAGACCGGGACTAATCCCTACGAGCAGTACTTC.